This T cell receptor (beta chain) came from a study of T cells in Graves' hyperthyroidism and ophthalmopathy. The investigators amplified TCR beta CDR3 regions from RNA transcripts. HTBI primers were employed in a first-round RT-PCR of the TCR CDR3. TCRdb reprocessed the multiplex PCR reads via MiXCR and lists one record per CDR3 protein. The sample carries 250,000 to 300,000 distinct CDR3 sequences, around 13% recorded once. In its sample, this clonotype was seen many times. Sequenced sample: blood. The TCR was taken from a woman between 40 and 50 years old with Graves' hyperthyroidism.

The DNA for the CDR3 is TGTGCCAGCAGTTACCAGACTAGCGCGTCCTACGAGCAGTACTTC. This sequence encodes CASSYQTSASYEQYF. V and J are TRBV6-5 and TRBJ2-7; TRBD2 aligns across 8 bases. The V gene end was trimmed by 2 bases and the J gene end by 1 base; junction bases not matched to a gene: 4. The germline V gene has CDR1 MNHEY and CDR2 SVGAGI. There are 15 residues in the CDR3.